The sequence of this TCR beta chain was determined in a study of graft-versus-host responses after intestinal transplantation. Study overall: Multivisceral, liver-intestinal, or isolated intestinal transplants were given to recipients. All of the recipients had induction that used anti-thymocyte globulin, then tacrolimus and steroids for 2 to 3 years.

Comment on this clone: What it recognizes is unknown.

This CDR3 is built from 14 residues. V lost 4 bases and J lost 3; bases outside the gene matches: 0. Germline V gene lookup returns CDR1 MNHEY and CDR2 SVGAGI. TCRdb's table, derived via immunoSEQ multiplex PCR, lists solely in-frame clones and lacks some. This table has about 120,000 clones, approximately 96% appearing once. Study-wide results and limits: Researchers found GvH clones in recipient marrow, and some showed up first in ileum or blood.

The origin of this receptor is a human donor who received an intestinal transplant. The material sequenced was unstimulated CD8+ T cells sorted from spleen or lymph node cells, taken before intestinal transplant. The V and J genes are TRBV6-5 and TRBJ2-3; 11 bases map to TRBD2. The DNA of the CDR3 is TGTGCCAGCAGTTCTAGCGGGAGGACAGATACGCAGTATTTT. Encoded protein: CASSSSGRTDTQYF.